The present entry profiles one T cell receptor (beta chain) with its context. What it binds is unknown. This entry comes from a study of response to subunit inactivated influenza vaccine. Each CDR3 protein gets one entry after TCRdb re-called the RT-PCR reads with MiXCR. The table includes about 780,000 distinct CDR3 sequences, less than 20% detected once. Losses at the gene ends were 4 bases for V and 9 bases for J; bases not matched to a gene: 14. The CDR3 has 18 amino acids. CDR1 is SGHAT, CDR2 FQNNGV, per germline. Broader study findings: Each seasonal flu vaccination may recruit only limited new T cells, authors suggested.

This sequence originates from a man aged 45-65 years who received an inactivated influenza vaccine. The sequencing used PBMCs from blood, collected 4 to 6 days after vaccination. V gene TRBV11-2 combines with J gene TRBJ2-1; TRBD2 matches at 14 bases. CDR3 residues: CASSSKKLGLAGVSEQFF. CDR3 sequence (DNA): TGTGCCAGCAGCTCCAAGAAACTGGGACTAGCGGGAGTTAGTGAGCAGTTCTTC.